Each of the 30 T cell receptor beta chains below was sequenced from the same sample in a study of T cells after yellow fever vaccination. In TCRdb, the 5' RACE reads were re-called with MiXCR into one record per CDR3 protein. The data contain some 300,000 distinct CDR3 sequences, 8.5% to 10% of them singletons. The sample in question was CD4+ T cells sorted from PBMCs, obtained 5 days after the yellow fever booster vaccination. The receptors here all came from a young man who received the YFV17D yellow fever vaccine.

This clonotype was found many times. The chain recombines TRBV18 with TRBJ2-5; D unclear. Between the trimmed V and J ends, which lost 8 bases and 4 bases, there was a span of 8 bases. Germline CDR1 reads KGHSH; CDR2 reads LQKENI. This CDR3 has 11 amino acids. CDR3 region: CASSPGETQYF. CDR3 DNA: TGTGCCAGCAGCCCCGGAGAGACCCAGTACTTC.

This clonotype was found many times. V gene TRBV7-2 combines with J gene TRBJ1-2; unclear D gene. The germline V and J ends were trimmed by 1 base and 5 bases, with 8 bases remaining between them. Germline CDR1 SGHTA, CDR2 FQGNSA. The CDR3 loop spans 13 amino acids. The CDR3 DNA reads TGTGCCAGCAGCTTAGAACCCGCGTATGGCTACACCTTC. Amino acid sequence: CASSLEPAYGYTF.

The chain recombines TRBV5-1 with TRBJ2-7; TRBD2 is a possible D gene (7 bases). Trimming pared 0 bases from V and 7 bases from J, leaving 17 bases between. This CDR3 is 15 amino acids long. CDR1 is SGHRS and CDR2 is YFSETQ in the germline V gene. CDR3 nucleotide sequence: TGCGCCAGCAGCTTGGGCCCGGCAGGGGAGGGAGAGCAGTACTTC. Protein sequence: CASSLGPAGEGEQYF.

The rearrangement joins TRBV29-1 to TRBJ1-3, with no clear D. CDR3 length: 12 residues. Trimming shortened V by 3 bases and J by 0 bases, and 3 bases separated the two germline ends. CDR1 and CDR2 from the germline V gene are SQVTM and ANQGSEA. The CDR3 region is CSVENSGNTIYF. In DNA, the CDR3 is TGCAGCGTTGAGAACTCTGGAAACACCATATATTTT.

The CDR3 DNA reads TGCAGTGCTAGAGATCCCCGGGGGGATCAAGAGACCCAGTACTTC. Translating it yields CSARDPRGDQETQYF. This chain uses TRBV20-1 with TRBJ2-5, with 7 bases that match TRBD2. Germline V gene data show CDR1 as DFQATT and CDR2 as SNEGSKA (reference sequence). The CDR3 spans 15 residues. The V gene end was trimmed by 0 bases and the J gene end by 2 bases; junction bases not matched to a gene: 6.

This clonotype appeared a few times. The CDR3 DNA is TGCGCCAGCAGCTCTCGGGGCCATAACACTGAAGCTTTCTTT. Its protein product is CASSSRGHNTEAFF. The genes are TRBV5-1 and TRBJ1-1; a weak D match, TRBD1 (5 bases). The CDR3 totals 14 residues. V lost 3 bases and J lost 2, with 11 bases in between. Germline V CDR1 and CDR2: SGHRS, YFSETQ.

V usage is TRBV6-2 or TRBV6-3 and J usage is TRBJ1-2, with unresolved D. This CDR3 is 12 amino acids long. The germline V gene has CDR1 MNHEY and CDR2 SVGEGT. With 3 bases removed from V and 2 bases from J, the gap between germline ends came to 4 bases. The CDR3 region is CASSYGNYGYTF. In DNA form, the CDR3 reads TGTGCCAGCAGTTATGGAAACTATGGCTACACCTTC.

This clonotype occurred a few times. The chain is built from TRBV12-3 or TRBV12-4 and TRBJ1-6, with D perhaps TRBD1 (5 bases). CDR3 length: 13 residues. The germline V and J ends were trimmed by 2 bases and 15 bases, with 14 bases remaining between them. CDR3 DNA sequence: TGTGCCAGCAGTTTATTGACAGCCCCTCACCTCCACTTT. It is translated as CASSLLTAPHLHF.

This clonotype has a count of ten or more. The rearrangement uses TRBV5-1 and TRBJ2-3; the D is unclear. This CDR3 has 15 residues. CDR1 is SGHRS, CDR2 YFSETQ, per germline. Trimming shortened V by 4 bases and J by 2 bases, and 14 bases separated the two germline ends. The CDR3 nucleotides read TGCGCCAGCAGCCAAATGCGTCACTTCACAGATACGCAGTATTTT. It codes for CASSQMRHFTDTQYF.

The table lists this clonotype with many counts. The J gene is TRBJ2-3, the V gene TRBV7-2; 8 bases align to TRBD2. Trimming took 5 bases from V and 6 from J; bases not matched to a gene: 7. Per the germline V gene, CDR1 is SGHTA and CDR2 is FQGNSA. The CDR3 is 14 residues long. The CDR3 sequence is CASSTGGAADTQYF. The CDR3 coding sequence is TGTGCCAGCAGCACCGGGGGGGCGGCTGATACGCAGTATTTT.

V usage is TRBV4-3 and J usage is TRBJ2-2; 9 nucleotides match TRBD2. Germline CDR1 and CDR2: LGHNA and YSLEER. This CDR3 region has 17 residues. The V gene end was trimmed by 1 base and the J gene end by 6 bases; junction bases not matched to a gene: 9. The CDR3 coding sequence is TGCGCCAGCAGCCAAGCCGGGCGGGGGGGCCGGTCCGGGGAGCTGTTTTTT. This translates into CASSQAGRGGRSGELFF.

V gene TRBV6-2 or TRBV6-3 combines with J gene TRBJ2-3; D remains ambiguous. The CDR3 runs to 12 residues. In germline, CDR1 is MNHEY, CDR2 SVGEGT. The V gene lost 2 bases and the J gene lost 6 bases, with 6 bases spanning the gap. CDR3 sequence reads: CASSYPSDTQYF. CDR3 in DNA: TGTGCCAGCAGTTACCCTTCCGATACGCAGTATTTT.

The rearrangement joins TRBV5-1 to TRBJ2-1, with a weak D call TRBD1 (6 bases). The germline CDR1 and CDR2 sequences are SGHRS and YFSETQ. The CDR3 runs to 14 residues. Trimming left V 5 bases short and J 7 bases short, with 16 bases between. The CDR3: CASRLTGVLNEQFF. CDR3 DNA: TGCGCCAGCAGACTGACAGGCGTACTTAATGAGCAGTTCTTC.

V and J are TRBV7-9 and TRBJ2-1; D is undetermined. Trimming cost V 6 bases and J 8 bases, with 8 bases left between them. Germline CDR1 reads SEHNR; CDR2 reads FQNEAQ (reference sequence). The CDR3 length is 11 residues. The CDR3 loop is CASSPWHEQFF. CDR3 in DNA: TGTGCCAGCAGTCCTTGGCATGAGCAGTTCTTC.

In its sample, this clonotype was seen a few times. The chain recombines TRBV7-8 with TRBJ2-3; possible D gene TRBD2, 5 bases. There are 14 residues in the CDR3. V shed 2 bases and J shed 5 bases, with 11 bases lying between them. Germline CDR1 reads SGHVS; CDR2 reads FQNEAQ. As DNA, the CDR3 is TGTGCCAGCAGCTTACCCCTCGGAGGAGATACGCAGTATTTT. It is translated as CASSLPLGGDTQYF.

This clonotype was seen at least ten times. The chain couples TRBV7-2 to TRBJ2-3, with a tentative D call TRBD1 (8 bases). V lost 8 bases and J 4 bases, leaving 16 bases between the germline ends. There are 14 residues in the CDR3. The germline V gene encodes CDR1 SGHTA and CDR2 FQGNSA. CDR3 sequence (DNA): TGTGCCAGCTCACAGGGGGGGTCTTCAGATACGCAGTATTTT. Translating gives CASSQGGSSDTQYF.

This clonotype has more than one count but fewer than ten. The chain has TRBV5-1 and TRBJ1-3; D may be TRBD1 (6 bases). V lost 4 bases and J lost 3, with 14 bases in between. Germline CDR1 is SGHRS and CDR2 is YFSETQ. The CDR3 extends over 15 amino acids. As DNA, the CDR3 is TGCGCCAGCAGCATACAGGGATTGGGTGGAAACACCATATATTTT. It encodes CASSIQGLGGNTIYF.

This clonotype was seen a handful of times. The V call is TRBV2, the J call TRBJ2-1; no clear D. V lost 1 base to trimming and J lost 10 bases, with 8 bases between them. Per the germline V gene, CDR1 is SNHLY and CDR2 is FYNNEI. There are 12 residues in the CDR3. The CDR3 DNA reads as TGTGCCAGCAGTGAAGGGGGTCGAGAGCAGTTCTTC. Its translation is CASSEGGREQFF.

This clonotype came up a few times. This chain connects TRBV20-1 to TRBJ2-3, with D perhaps matching TRBD1 (6 bases). V gave up 4 bases and J gave up 6 bases, with 14 bases separating them. The CDR3 contains 13 residues. Germline CDR1 and CDR2: DFQATT and SNEGSKA (reference sequence). In nucleotides, the CDR3 is TGCAGTGCTACCCAGGGGCTGGTGGATACGCAGTATTTT. Its translation is CSATQGLVDTQYF.

The table lists this clonotype with a few counts. One end of the junction does not line up with germline, which may come from a read error. The chain has TRBV14 and TRBJ1-4, with 9 bases lining up with TRBD1. Germline CDR1 and CDR2: SGHDN and FVKESK. CDR3 length equals 12 residues. Here the CDR3 DNA reads TGTGCCAGCAGCCCAAATCACAGGGGGCCGAATTTT. It yields the protein CASSPNHRGPNF.

Only a few counts were recorded for this clonotype. This chain joins TRBV3-1 and TRBJ1-6, with TRBD1 as a possible D gene (6 bases). Germline V gene sequence: CDR1 LGHDT, CDR2 YNNKEL (reference sequence). There are 17 residues in the CDR3. V was clipped by 3 bases and J by 10 bases, with 22 bases between them. The CDR3 nucleotides are TGTGCCAGCAGCCAGGGGGAAACAGGGCTTCGGGAGTCACCCCTCCACTTT. It codes for CASSQGETGLRESPLHF.

The chain couples TRBV11-1 to TRBJ2-1; D possibly corresponds to TRBD2 (6 bases). The germline CDR1 and CDR2 sequences are SGHAT and FQDESV (reference sequence). CDR3 length: 15 amino acids. V was pared by 3 bases and J by 0 bases, with 9 bases between. CDR3 sequence reads: CASSFRAGSYNEQFF. The CDR3 region has the DNA TGTGCCAGCAGCTTTAGAGCGGGCTCCTACAATGAGCAGTTCTTC.

This clonotype was found many times. The chain is built from TRBV2 and TRBJ2-7; possibly TRBD2 for D (5 bases). The CDR3 extends over 13 amino acids. The germline V and J ends were trimmed by 8 bases and 6 bases, with 17 bases remaining between them. Looked up from germline, CDR1 is SNHLY and CDR2 is FYNNEI. CDR3 protein: CASSIQLDLEQYV. The CDR3 coding sequence is TGTGCCAGCTCGATTCAACTAGATCTCGAGCAGTACGTC.

This clonotype has at least ten counts. V and J are TRBV7-3 and TRBJ2-2, with D possibly being TRBD1 or TRBD2 (5 bases each). The CDR3 loop spans 12 amino acids. The germline V gene has CDR1 SGHTA and CDR2 FQGTGA. Trimming stripped 6 bases from V and 6 bases from J, with 8 bases between. The CDR3 DNA reads TGTGCCAGCAGTTGGGGGTCCGGGGAGCTGTTTTTT. It yields the protein CASSWGSGELFF.

The genes are TRBV7-2 and TRBJ2-3; TRBD1 is a possible D gene (5 bases). CDR1 SGHTA and CDR2 FQGNSA come from the germline V gene. The CDR3 has 15 amino acids. Trimming removed 5 bases at V and 5 bases at J, with 17 bases between. The CDR3 protein is CASSTRQFTGDTQYF. As DNA, the CDR3 is TGTGCCAGCAGCACGCGACAGTTCACCGGAGATACGCAGTATTTT.

The genes are TRBV9 and TRBJ2-1; 11 bases are a match to TRBD2. Germline CDR1 and CDR2: SGDLS and YYNGEE. With 4 bases clipped from V and 9 bases from J, the junction kept 12 bases outside the gene matches. This CDR3 region has 16 residues. The CDR3 sequence: CASSSNLAGGLGEQFF. The DNA for the CDR3 is TGTGCCAGCAGCTCTAATTTAGCGGGGGGGCTGGGTGAGCAGTTCTTC.

J is TRBJ2-5 and V is TRBV5-1; TRBD2 aligns across 7 bases. The ends lost 4 bases at V and 1 base at J; junction bases unmatched: 4. Germline loops: CDR1 SGHRS, CDR2 YFSETQ. This CDR3 spans 14 amino acids. The CDR3 region has the DNA TGCGCCAGCAGCCCCCTAGCGGCCCAAGAGACCCAGTACTTC. Its protein product is CASSPLAAQETQYF.

On this clonotype: The conserved phenylalanine or tryptophan is not found at the CDR3 terminus, so this likely reflects a read error. The limits of the CDR3 on the DNA are not certain, so only TCRdb's listed CDR3 is given. The chain uses TRBV6-1 and TRBJ2-5; the DNA was not used to check the table's D call, TRBD2. From germline, CDR1 is MNHNS and CDR2 SASEGT. The CDR3 adds up to 15 amino acids, both ends counted. The CDR3 sequence is CASRKTPGTSGPGSH.

The chain combines TRBV12-3 or TRBV12-4 with TRBJ1-1; the D gene is possibly TRBD1 (5 bases). With 6 bases removed from V and 0 bases from J, the gap between germline ends came to 8 bases. The CDR3 contains 13 residues. CDR3 amino acids: CASRGQMNTEAFF. The CDR3 DNA is TGTGCCAGCAGGGGGCAAATGAACACTGAAGCTTTCTTT.

This clonotype was detected ten times or more. The rearrangement uses TRBV5-1 and TRBJ1-1, with TRBD1 identical over 8 bases. V shed 4 bases, J shed 4 bases, and the junction held 6 bases outside the gene matches. Germline CDR1 reads SGHRS; CDR2 reads YFSETQ. The CDR3 length is 14 residues. Here the CDR3 reads CASSPAQGGTEAFF. The CDR3 coding sequence is TGCGCCAGCAGCCCCGCACAGGGGGGCACTGAAGCTTTCTTT.